One and the same sample provided the 9 T cell receptor beta chains below, sequenced in a study of blood T cell repertoires in COVID-19. The method was immunoSEQ multiplex PCR; TCRdb's version includes in-frame clones alone and lacks a portion of them. This table has around 80,000 clones, over 70% appearing once. Sequenced input: peripheral blood. The receptors were gathered from a man aged 80 or over with acute or convalescent COVID-19.

This chain links TRBV5-1 with TRBJ2-5, with a tentative D call TRBD1 (5 bases). CDR1 is SGHRS, CDR2 YFSETQ, per germline. V was trimmed by 0 bases and J by 5 bases, leaving 14 bases between them. This CDR3 has 15 amino acids. Written as DNA, the CDR3 is TGCGCCAGCAGCTTGGTGGCAGGGTCTGGCGAGACCCAGTACTTC. Encoded protein: CASSLVAGSGETQYF.

The rearrangement uses TRBV5-5 and TRBJ1-1, with a tentative D call TRBD1 (5 bases). This CDR3 region has 14 residues. Per germline, CDR1 SGHKS and CDR2 YYEKEE (reference sequence). The V gene lost 1 base and the J gene lost 6 bases, with 13 bases spanning the gap. The CDR3 DNA follows: TGTGCCAGCAGCTTGATAACAGGTTGGGCTGAAGCTTTCTTT. This encodes CASSLITGWAEAFF. Variable domain in full (rest from reference TRBV5-5 and TRBJ1-1): DAGVTQSPTHLIKTRGQQVTLRCSPISGHKSVSWYQQVLGQGPQFIFQYYEKEERGRGNFPDRFSARQFPNYSSELNVNALLLGDSALYLCASSLITGWAEAFFGQGTRLTVV.

The chain combines TRBV30 with TRBJ1-6; perhaps TRBD1 as D (5 bases). The germline V gene has CDR1 GTSNPN and CDR2 SVGIG (reference sequence). This CDR3 contains 14 residues. V was pared by 6 bases and J by 9 bases, with 18 bases between. The CDR3 DNA sequence: TGTGCCTGCCTACGGGGGGATAAGTTTTCACCCCTCCACTTT. Protein: CACLRGDKFSPLHF.

The CDR3 sequence is CASSSGQGATNTEAFF. The CDR3 coding sequence is TGTGCCAGCAGCTCGGGACAGGGGGCGACGAACACTGAAGCTTTCTTT. The V and J genes are TRBV11-3 and TRBJ1-1, with 12 bases fitting TRBD1. The J segment lost 1 base and the V segment lost 4 bases, leaving 4 bases of the junction unmatched. Germline values: CDR1 SGHNT, CDR2 YENEEA. The CDR3 has 16 residues.

The chain recombines TRBV3-1 (or the pseudogene TRBV3-2) with TRBJ2-7; possible D gene TRBD1, 6 bases. Germline CDR1 reads LGHDT; CDR2 reads YNNKEL (reference sequence). With 1 base removed from V and 0 bases from J, the gap between germline ends came to 10 bases. The CDR3 is 15 residues long. The CDR3 nucleotides are TGTGCCAGCAGCCAAGCGGGGACAAGCTCCTACGAGCAGTACTTC. Residues: CASSQAGTSSYEQYF.

Concerning this clone itself: A read error may be the cause here, since a much bigger clone is one base away. The chain joins TRBV10-2 to TRBJ1-1, with no clear D. The CDR3 runs to 14 residues. Looked up from germline, CDR1 is WSHSY and CDR2 is SAAADI. Trimming took off 0 bases at V and 5 bases at J, with 10 bases between the two ends. In DNA form, the CDR3 reads TGCGCCAGCAGTGAGTCGAGTTGGGAGACTGAAGCTTTCTTT. Residues: CASSESSWETEAFF.

The V and J genes are TRBV6-1 and TRBJ1-2; 11 positions agree with TRBD1. With 2 bases clipped from V and 8 bases from J, the junction kept 7 bases outside the gene matches. The CDR3 totals 15 residues. From germline, CDR1 is MNHNS and CDR2 SASEGT. CDR3 DNA sequence: TGTGCCAGCAGTGAAAGGACAGGGGGCGCAGGGGGCTACACCTTC. This translates into CASSERTGGAGGYTF.

The chain recombines TRBV6-6 with TRBJ1-3; the D gene is possibly TRBD1 (6 bases). The CDR3 is made up of 13 amino acids. V lost 2 bases, J lost 5 bases, and 7 bases lay in between. The germline gives CDR1 MNHNY, CDR2 SVGAGI (reference sequence). As DNA, the CDR3 is TGTGCCAGCAGTTACGACAGGAGAAACACCATATATTTT. It codes for CASSYDRRNTIYF.

CDR3 residues: CASSLASLAGGPDQETQYF. CDR3 in DNA: TGTGCCAGCAGCTTAGCGAGTCTAGCGGGGGGCCCAGACCAAGAGACCCAGTACTTC. V is TRBV7-2 and J is TRBJ2-5; 11 bases are shared with TRBD2. Trimming removed 0 bases from V and 0 bases from J; junction bases left unmatched: 9. The length of the CDR3 is 19 residues. Per the germline V gene, CDR1 is SGHTA and CDR2 is FQGNSA.